This T cell receptor beta chain was sequenced for a study of shared clonotypes between healthy human individuals. Study-wide context: The donor group consisted of two women and three men, aged 18 to 49. Findings of the study overall: All-four-donor shared clonotypes had higher generation probabilities than non-shared clonotypes did. Deeper or shallower sequencing was expected to change how clonotypes are shared among donors.

To note about this clone: The antigen is undetermined.

Healthy adults negative for HIV, lacking recent acute infections or vaccinations, served as donors. The V and J ends lost 2 bases and 2 bases respectively, with 10 bases between them. CDR3 length: 14 amino acids. Germline CDR1 and CDR2: SGHTA and FQGNSA. Sequencing used immunoSEQ multiplex PCR; TCRdb keeps in-frame clones, though not all of them. The sample lists roughly 1 million clones, around 76% seen once, with roughly 1.4% in the top ten. The TCR was taken from a man younger than 35 in good health. This rearrangement joins TRBV7-2 to TRBJ2-7; D call uncertain. What was sequenced was memory CD4+ T cells sorted from blood. Stated subset: CD45RA-negative fraction. In DNA form, the CDR3 reads TGTGCCAGCAGCTTACAAGGCGGTCCCTACGAGCAGTACTTC. Amino acids: CASSLQGGPYEQYF.